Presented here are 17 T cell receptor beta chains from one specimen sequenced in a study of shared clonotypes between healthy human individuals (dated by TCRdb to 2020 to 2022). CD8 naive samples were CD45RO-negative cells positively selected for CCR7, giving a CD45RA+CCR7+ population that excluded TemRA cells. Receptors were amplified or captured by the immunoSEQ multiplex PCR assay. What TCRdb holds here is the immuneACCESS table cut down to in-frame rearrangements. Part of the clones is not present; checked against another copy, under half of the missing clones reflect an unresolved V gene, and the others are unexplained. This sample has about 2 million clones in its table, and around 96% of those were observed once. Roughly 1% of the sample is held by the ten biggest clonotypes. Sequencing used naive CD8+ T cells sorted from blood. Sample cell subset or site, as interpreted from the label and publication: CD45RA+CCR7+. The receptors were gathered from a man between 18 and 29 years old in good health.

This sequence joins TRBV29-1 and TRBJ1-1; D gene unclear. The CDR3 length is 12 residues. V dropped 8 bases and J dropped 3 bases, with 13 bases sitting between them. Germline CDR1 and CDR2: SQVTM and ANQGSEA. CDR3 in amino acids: CSPHRADTEAFF. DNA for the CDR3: TGCAGCCCTCACCGGGCGGACACTGAAGCTTTCTTT.

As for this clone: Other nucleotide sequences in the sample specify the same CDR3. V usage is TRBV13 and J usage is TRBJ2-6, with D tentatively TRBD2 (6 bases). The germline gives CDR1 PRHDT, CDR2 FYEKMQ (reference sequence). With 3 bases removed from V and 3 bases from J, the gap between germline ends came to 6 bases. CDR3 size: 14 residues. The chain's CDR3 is CASSLGGGANVLTF. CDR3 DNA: TGTGCCAGCAGCTTGGGAGGTGGGGCCAACGTCCTGACTTTC.

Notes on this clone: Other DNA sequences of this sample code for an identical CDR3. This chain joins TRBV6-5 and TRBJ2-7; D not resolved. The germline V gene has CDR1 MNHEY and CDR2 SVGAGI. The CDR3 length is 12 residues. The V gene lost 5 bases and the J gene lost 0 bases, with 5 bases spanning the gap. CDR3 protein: CASSDGSYEQYF. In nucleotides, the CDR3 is TGTGCCAGCAGTGACGGCTCCTACGAGCAGTACTTC.

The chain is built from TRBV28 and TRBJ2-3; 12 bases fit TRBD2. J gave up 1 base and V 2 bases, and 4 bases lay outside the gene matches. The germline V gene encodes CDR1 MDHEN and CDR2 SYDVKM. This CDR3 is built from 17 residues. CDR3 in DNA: TGTGCCAGCAGTTTAAGGACTAGCGGGGTCCGCACAGATACGCAGTATTTT. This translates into CASSLRTSGVRTDTQYF.

The CDR3 DNA is TGTGCCAGCAGTGATTTGAGTAATTCACCCCTCCACTTT. It codes for CASSDLSNSPLHF. The J gene is TRBJ1-6, the V gene TRBV28; D uncertain. V gave up 5 bases and J gave up 6 bases, with 8 bases separating them. Germline V gene lookup returns CDR1 MDHEN and CDR2 SYDVKM. This CDR3 has 13 amino acids.

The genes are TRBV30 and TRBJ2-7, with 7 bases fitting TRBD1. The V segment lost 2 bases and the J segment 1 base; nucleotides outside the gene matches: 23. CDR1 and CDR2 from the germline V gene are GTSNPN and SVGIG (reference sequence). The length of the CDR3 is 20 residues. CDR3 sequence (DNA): TGTGCCTGGAGTCCTTCCCTCCTGACAGGGACGGTTCGGAGGTCCTACGAGCAGTACTTC. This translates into CAWSPSLLTGTVRRSYEQYF.

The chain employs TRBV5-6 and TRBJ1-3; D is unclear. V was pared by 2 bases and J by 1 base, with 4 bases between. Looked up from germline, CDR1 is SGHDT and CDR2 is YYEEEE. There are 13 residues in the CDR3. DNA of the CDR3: TGTGCCAGCAGCTTTGGGTCTGGAAACACCATATATTTT. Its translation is CASSFGSGNTIYF.

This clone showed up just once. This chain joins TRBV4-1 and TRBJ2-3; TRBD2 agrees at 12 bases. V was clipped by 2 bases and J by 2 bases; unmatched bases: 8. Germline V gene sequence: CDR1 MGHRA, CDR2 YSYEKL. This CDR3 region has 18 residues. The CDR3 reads CASSQKGLAGGTTDTQYF. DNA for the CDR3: TGCGCCAGCAGCCAAAAGGGACTAGCGGGTGGAACCACAGATACGCAGTATTTT.

The CDR3 DNA reads as TGTGCCAGTAGTGTGCTAGCGGGGGACAATGAGCAGTTCTTC. Its translation: CASSVLAGDNEQFF. The genes are TRBV19 and TRBJ2-1; the match to TRBD2 covers 10 bases. In germline, CDR1 is LNHDA, CDR2 SQIVND (reference sequence). Losses at the gene ends were 5 bases for V and 5 bases for J; bases not matched to a gene: 3. The CDR3 extends over 14 amino acids.

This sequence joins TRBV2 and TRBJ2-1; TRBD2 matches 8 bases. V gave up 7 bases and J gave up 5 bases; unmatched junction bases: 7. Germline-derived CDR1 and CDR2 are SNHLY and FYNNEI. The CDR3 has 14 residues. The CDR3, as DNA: TGTGCCAGCAATCCCAGCGGGGGTGACAATGAGCAGTTCTTC. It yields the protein CASNPSGGDNEQFF.

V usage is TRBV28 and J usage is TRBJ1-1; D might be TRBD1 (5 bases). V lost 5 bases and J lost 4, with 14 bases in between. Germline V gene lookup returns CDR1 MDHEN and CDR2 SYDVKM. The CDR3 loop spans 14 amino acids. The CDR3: CASSIAGGSTEAFF. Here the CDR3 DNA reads TGTGCCAGCAGTATAGCCGGGGGGAGCACTGAAGCTTTCTTT.

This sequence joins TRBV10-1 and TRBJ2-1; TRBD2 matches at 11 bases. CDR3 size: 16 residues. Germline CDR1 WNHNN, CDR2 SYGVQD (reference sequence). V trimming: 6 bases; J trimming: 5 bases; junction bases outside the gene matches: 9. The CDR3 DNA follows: TGCGCCAGCAGCGACGCTCCGGGACTAGCGGACAATGAGCAGTTCTTC. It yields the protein CASSDAPGLADNEQFF.

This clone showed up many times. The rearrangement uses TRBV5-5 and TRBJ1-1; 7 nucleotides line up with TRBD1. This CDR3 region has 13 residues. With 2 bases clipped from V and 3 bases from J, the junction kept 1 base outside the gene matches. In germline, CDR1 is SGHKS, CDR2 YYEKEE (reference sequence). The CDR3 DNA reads TGTGCCAGCAGCTTCACAGGGGACACTGAAGCTTTCTTT. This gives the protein CASSFTGDTEAFF.

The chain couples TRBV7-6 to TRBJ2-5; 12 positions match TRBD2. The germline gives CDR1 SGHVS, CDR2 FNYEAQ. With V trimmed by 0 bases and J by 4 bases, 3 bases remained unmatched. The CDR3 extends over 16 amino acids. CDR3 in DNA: TGTGCCAGCAGCTTAGCACTAGCGGGAGGTCCAGAGACCCAGTACTTC. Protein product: CASSLALAGGPETQYF. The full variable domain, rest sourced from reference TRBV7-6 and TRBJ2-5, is GAGVSQSPRYKVTKRGQDVALRCDPISGHVSLYWYRQALGQGPEFLTYFNYEAQQDKSGLPNDRFSAERPEGSISTLTIQRTEQRDSAMYRCASSLALAGGPETQYFGPGTRLLVL.

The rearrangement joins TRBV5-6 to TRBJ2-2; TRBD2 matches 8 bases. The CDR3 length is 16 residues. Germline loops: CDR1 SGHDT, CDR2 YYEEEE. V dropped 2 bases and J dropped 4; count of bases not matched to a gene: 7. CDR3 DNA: TGTGCCAGCAGCTTTCAAGCCCGGGAGGGCACCGGGGAGCTGTTTTTT. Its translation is CASSFQAREGTGELFF.

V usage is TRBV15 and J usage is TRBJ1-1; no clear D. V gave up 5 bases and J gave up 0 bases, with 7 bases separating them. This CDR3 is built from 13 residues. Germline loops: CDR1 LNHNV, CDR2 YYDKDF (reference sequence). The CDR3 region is CATSLQLNTEAFF. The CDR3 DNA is TGTGCCACCAGCCTACAGTTGAACACTGAAGCTTTCTTT.

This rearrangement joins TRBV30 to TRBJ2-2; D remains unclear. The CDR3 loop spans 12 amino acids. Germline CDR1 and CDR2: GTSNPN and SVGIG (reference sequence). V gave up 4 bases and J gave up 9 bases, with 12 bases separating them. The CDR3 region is CAWTTSLWELFF. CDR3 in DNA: TGTGCCTGGACGACATCTCTCTGGGAGCTGTTTTTT. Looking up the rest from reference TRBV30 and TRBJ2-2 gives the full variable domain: SQTIHQWPATLVQPVGSPLSLECTVEGTSNPNLYWYRQAAGRGLQLLFYSVGIGQISSEVPQNLSASRPQDRQFILSSKKLLLSDSGFYLCAWTTSLWELFFGEGSRLTVL.